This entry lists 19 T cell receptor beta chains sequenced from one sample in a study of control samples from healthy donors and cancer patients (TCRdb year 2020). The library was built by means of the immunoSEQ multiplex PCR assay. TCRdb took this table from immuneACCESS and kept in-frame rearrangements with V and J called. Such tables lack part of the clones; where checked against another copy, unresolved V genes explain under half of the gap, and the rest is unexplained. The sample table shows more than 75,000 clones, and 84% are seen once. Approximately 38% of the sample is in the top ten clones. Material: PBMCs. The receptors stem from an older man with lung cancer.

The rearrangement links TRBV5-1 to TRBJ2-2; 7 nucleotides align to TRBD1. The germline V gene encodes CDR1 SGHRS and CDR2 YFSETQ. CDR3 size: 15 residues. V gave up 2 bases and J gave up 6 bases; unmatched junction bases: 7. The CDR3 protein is CASSFGDRASGELFF. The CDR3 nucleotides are TGCGCCAGCAGCTTTGGAGACAGGGCGTCCGGGGAGCTGTTTTTT.

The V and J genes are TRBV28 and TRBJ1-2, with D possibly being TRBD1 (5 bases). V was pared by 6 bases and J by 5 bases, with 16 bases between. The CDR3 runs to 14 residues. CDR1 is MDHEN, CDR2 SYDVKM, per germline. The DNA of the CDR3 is TGTGCCAGCAGACCACCCAGGGAGGGATATGGCTACACCTTC. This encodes CASRPPREGYGYTF.

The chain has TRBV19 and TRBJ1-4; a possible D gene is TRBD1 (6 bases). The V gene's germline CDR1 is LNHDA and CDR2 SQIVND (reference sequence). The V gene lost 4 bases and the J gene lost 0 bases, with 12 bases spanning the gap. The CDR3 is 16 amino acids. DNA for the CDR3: TGTGCCAGTAGTACTTGGACAGCCGCAACTAATGAAAAACTGTTTTTT. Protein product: CASSTWTAATNEKLFF.

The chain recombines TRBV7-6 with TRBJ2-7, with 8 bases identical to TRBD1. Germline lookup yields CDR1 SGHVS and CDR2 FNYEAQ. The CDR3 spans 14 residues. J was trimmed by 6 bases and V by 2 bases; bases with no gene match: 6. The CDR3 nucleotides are TGTGCCAGCAGCTTATGGACAGGGAAAGGCGAGCAGTACTTC. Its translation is CASSLWTGKGEQYF.

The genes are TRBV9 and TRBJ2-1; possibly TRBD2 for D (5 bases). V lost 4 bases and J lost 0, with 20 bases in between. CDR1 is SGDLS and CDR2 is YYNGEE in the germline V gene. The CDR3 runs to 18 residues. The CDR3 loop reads CASSPEGSGWSSYNEQFF. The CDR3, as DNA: TGTGCCAGCAGCCCCGAAGGGTCGGGGTGGAGCTCCTACAATGAGCAGTTCTTC.

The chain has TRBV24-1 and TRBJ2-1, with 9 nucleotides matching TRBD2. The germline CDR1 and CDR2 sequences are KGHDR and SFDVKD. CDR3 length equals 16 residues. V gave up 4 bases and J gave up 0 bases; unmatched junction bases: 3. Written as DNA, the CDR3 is TGTGCCACCAGTGACCTGCGGGGGGGCTCCTACAATGAGCAGTTCTTC. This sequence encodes CATSDLRGGSYNEQFF.

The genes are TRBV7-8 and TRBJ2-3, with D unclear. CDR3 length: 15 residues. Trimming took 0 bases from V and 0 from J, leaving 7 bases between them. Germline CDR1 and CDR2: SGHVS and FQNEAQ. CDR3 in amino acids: CASSLARGSTDTQYF. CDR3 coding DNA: TGTGCCAGCAGCTTAGCGCGTGGCAGCACAGATACGCAGTATTTT.

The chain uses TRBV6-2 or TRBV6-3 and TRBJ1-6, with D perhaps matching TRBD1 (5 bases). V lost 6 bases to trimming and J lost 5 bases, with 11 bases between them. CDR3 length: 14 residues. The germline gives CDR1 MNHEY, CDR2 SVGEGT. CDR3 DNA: TGTGCCAGCAGCACCGGGACGGATAATTCACCCCTCCACTTT. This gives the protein CASSTGTDNSPLHF.

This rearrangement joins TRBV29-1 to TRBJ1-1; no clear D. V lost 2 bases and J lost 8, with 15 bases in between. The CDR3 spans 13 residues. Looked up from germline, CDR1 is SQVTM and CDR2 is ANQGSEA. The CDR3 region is CSVEHQNRWEAFF. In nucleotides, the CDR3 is TGCAGCGTTGAACACCAGAATCGGTGGGAAGCTTTCTTT. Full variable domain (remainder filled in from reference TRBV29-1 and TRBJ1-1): SAVISQKPSRDICQRGTSLTIQCQVDSQVTMMFWYRQQPGQSLTLIATANQGSEATYESGFVIDKFPISRPNLTFSTLTVSNMSPEDSSIYLCSVEHQNRWEAFFGQGTRLTVV.

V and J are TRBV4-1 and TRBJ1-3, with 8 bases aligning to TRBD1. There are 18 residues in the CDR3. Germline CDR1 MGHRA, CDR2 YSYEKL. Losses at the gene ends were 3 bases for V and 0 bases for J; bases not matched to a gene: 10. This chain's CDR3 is CASSQPQRDRSSGNTIYF. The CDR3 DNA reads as TGCGCCAGCAGCCAGCCCCAACGGGACAGGAGCTCTGGAAACACCATATATTTT.

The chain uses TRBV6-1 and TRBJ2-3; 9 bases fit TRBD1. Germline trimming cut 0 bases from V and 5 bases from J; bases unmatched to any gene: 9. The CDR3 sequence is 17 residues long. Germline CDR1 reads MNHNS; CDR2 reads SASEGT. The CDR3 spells CASSEAGWDRVGDTQYF. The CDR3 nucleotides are TGTGCCAGCAGTGAAGCGGGATGGGACAGGGTGGGAGATACGCAGTATTTT.

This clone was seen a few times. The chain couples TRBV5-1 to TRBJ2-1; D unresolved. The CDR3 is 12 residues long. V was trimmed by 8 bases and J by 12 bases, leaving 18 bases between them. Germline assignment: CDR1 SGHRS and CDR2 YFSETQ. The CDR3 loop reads CASGESERVQFF. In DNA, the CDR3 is TGCGCCAGTGGAGAGTCGGAACGGGTGCAGTTCTTC.

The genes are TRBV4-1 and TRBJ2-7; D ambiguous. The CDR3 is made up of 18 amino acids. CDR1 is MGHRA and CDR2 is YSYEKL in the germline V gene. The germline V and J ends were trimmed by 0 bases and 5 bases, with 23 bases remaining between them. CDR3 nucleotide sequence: TGCGCCAGCAGCCAAGACCTGTTCACCCTCCCTTTATGGGACGAGCAGTACTTC. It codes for CASSQDLFTLPLWDEQYF.

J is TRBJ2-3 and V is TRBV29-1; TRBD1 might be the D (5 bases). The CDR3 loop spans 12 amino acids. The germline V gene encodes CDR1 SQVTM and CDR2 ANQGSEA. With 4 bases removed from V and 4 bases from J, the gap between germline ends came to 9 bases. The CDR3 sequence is CSVGVGADTQYF. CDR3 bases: TGCAGCGTTGGTGTAGGGGCAGATACGCAGTATTTT.

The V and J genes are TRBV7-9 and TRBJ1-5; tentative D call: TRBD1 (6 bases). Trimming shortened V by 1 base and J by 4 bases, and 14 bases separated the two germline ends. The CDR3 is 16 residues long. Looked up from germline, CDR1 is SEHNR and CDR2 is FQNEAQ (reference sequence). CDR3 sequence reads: CASSLVGGLENQPQHF. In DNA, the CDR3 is TGTGCCAGCAGCTTAGTGGGGGGGCTTGAGAATCAGCCCCAGCATTTT.

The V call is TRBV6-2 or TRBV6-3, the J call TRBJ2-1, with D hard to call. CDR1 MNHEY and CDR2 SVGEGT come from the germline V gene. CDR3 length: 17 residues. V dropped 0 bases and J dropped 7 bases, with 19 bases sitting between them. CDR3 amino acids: CASSYSGLRLSMNEQFF. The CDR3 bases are TGTGCCAGCAGTTACTCGGGTCTCCGTCTATCCATGAATGAGCAGTTCTTC.

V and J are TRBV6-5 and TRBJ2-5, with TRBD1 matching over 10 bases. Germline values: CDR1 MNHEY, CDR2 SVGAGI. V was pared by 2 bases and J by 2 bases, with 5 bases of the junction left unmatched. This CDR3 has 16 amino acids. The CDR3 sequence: CASSYRTGGGQETQYF. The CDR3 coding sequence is TGTGCCAGCAGTTACCGGACAGGGGGAGGGCAAGAGACCCAGTACTTC.

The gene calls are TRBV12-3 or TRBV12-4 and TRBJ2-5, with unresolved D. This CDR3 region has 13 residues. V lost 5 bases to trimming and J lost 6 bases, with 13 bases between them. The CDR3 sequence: CASSHWQPKTQYF. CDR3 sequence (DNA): TGTGCCAGCAGTCACTGGCAGCCGAAGACCCAGTACTTC.

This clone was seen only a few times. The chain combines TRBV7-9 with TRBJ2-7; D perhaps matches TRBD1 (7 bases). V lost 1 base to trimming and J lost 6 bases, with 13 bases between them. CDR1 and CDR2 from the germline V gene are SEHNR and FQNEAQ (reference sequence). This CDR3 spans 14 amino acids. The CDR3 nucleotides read TGTGCCAGCAGCTTAGAGGGCAGGGGGGTCGAGCAGTACTTC. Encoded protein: CASSLEGRGVEQYF.